A selection of T cell receptor beta chains follows, all from one sample in a study of blood T cell repertoires in COVID-19. Sequenced by immunoSEQ multiplex PCR; TCRdb stores in-frame clones only, minus some. The sample contains 250,000 to 400,000 clones, more than 75% of which appear only once. The sequencing sample was made of PBMCs or T cells enriched from blood (not recorded which). These receptors all come from a man in his sixties who had recovered from COVID-19. Both conserved end residues are part of each CDR3. Each record gives: J gene, clone size, V gene, D gene, CDR3 protein, CDR3 DNA. The D gene is left open where the match is weak. Size values are once, few and many counts, or a class for expanded clones, and some rows have none.

TRBJ2-1 - TRBV30 - CAWSDLSYEQFF TGTGCCTGGAGCGACTTATCGTATGAGCAGTTCTTC
TRBJ2-1 - TRBV27 - CASSTAESSYNEQFF TGTGCCAGCAGTACAGCAGAGAGCTCCTACAATGAGCAGTTCTTC
TRBJ2-7 - TRBV10-3 - CAISAGGAASYEQYF TGTGCCATCAGTGCTGGCGGGGCTGCCTCCTACGAGCAGTACTTC
TRBJ2-7 - TRBV11-3 TRBD1 CASSLRDRSYEQYF TGTGCCAGCAGCTTACGGGACAGATCCTACGAGCAGTACTTC
TRBJ2-7 - TRBV7-8 - CASSLLVGAGEQYF TGTGCCAGCAGCTTATTGGTGGGAGCTGGGGAGCAGTACTTC
TRBJ1-5 - TRBV19 - CASSISGASQPQHF TGTGCCAGTAGTATCTCAGGGGCGAGTCAGCCCCAGCATTTT
TRBJ2-2 - TRBV27 - CASTPGTWNTGELFF TGTGCCAGCACCCCTGGGACTTGGAACACCGGGGAGCTGTTTTTT
TRBJ1-2 - TRBV7-3 - CASSLLQGGGYTF TGTGCCAGCAGCTTACTACAGGGTGGTGGCTACACCTTC
TRBJ1-5 - TRBV19 - CASSSTVYSNQPQHF TGTGCCAGTAGTAGTACAGTATATAGCAATCAGCCCCAGCATTTT
TRBJ1-5 - TRBV18 TRBD1 CASSRQGAGNQPQHF TGTGCCAGCTCACGACAGGGGGCCGGCAATCAGCCCCAGCATTTT
TRBJ1-4 - TRBV7-6 TRBD1 CASSGAGGIGEKLFF TGTGCCAGCAGCGGCGCAGGGGGCATTGGCGAAAAACTGTTTTTT
TRBJ2-5 - TRBV6-5 TRBD1 CASSPGQHQETQYF TGTGCCAGCAGCCCGGGACAGCACCAAGAGACCCAGTACTTC
TRBJ2-1 once TRBV21-1 - CASSRLAGLSYNEQFF TGTGCCAGCAGTAGACTAGCGGGCCTCTCCTACAATGAGCAGTTCTTC
TRBJ2-7 - TRBV29-1 TRBD1 CSVRDRGPYEQYF TGCAGCGTCCGGGACAGGGGACCCTACGAGCAGTACTTC
TRBJ1-2 - TRBV19 - CASNQGPRNGYTF TGTGCCAGTAATCAGGGGCCTAGGAATGGCTACACCTTC
TRBJ1-1 - TRBV6-5 - CASRAPDSLEAFF TGTGCCTCCCGGGCCCCGGACTCACTTGAAGCTTTCTTT
TRBJ1-4 - TRBV5-5 - CASSRDTKGATNEKLFF TGTGCCAGCAGCCGGGACACCAAAGGTGCAACTAATGAAAAACTGTTTTTT
TRBJ2-3 - TRBV21-1 - CASSKVTGSTDTQYF TGTGCCAGCAGCAAAGTAACAGGGAGCACAGATACGCAGTATTTT
TRBJ1-1 - TRBV6-5 - CASSQGGMNTEAFF TGTGCCAGCAGCCAGGGAGGGATGAACACTGAAGCTTTCTTT
TRBJ2-1 - TRBV11-2 TRBD2 CASSLVSWTSGKDEQFF TGTGCCAGCAGCTTAGTGTCATGGACTAGCGGGAAAGATGAGCAGTTCTTC
TRBJ2-7 - TRBV2 - CASNEGSPYEQYF TGTGCCAGCAATGAAGGCAGTCCCTACGAGCAGTACTTC
TRBJ1-6 few TRBV30 TRBD1 CAWSLSGTGNSPLHF TGTGCCTGGAGTCTATCCGGGACAGGGAATTCACCCCTCCACTTT
TRBJ1-1 - TRBV10-3 - CAIRGRAEAFF TGTGCCATCAGGGGCAGGGCTGAAGCTTTCTTT
TRBJ1-1 - TRBV7-2 TRBD1 CASSGRGGEGAVNTEAFF TGTGCCAGCAGCGGGCGGGGCGGTGAGGGGGCGGTGAACACTGAAGCTTTCTTT
TRBJ1-1 - TRBV10-3 - CAISEPPSPRANTEAFF TGTGCCATCAGTGAGCCCCCCTCCCCGAGAGCGAACACTGAAGCTTTCTTT
TRBJ1-2 - TRBV28 - CASSFLSPGGGYTF TGTGCCAGCAGTTTCCTTTCCCCAGGCGGGGGCTACACCTTC
TRBJ1-1 - TRBV19 TRBD1 CASRRQGVNTEAFF TGTGCCAGTAGGAGACAGGGAGTGAACACTGAAGCTTTCTTT
TRBJ2-7 - TRBV27 TRBD1 CASSHLLTGGASEQYF TGTGCCAGCAGCCATCTACTGACAGGGGGCGCATCCGAGCAGTACTTC
TRBJ1-1 - TRBV19 TRBD1 CASSLYLRTGVSTEAFF TGTGCCAGTAGCCTCTATCTGAGGACAGGGGTCTCAACTGAAGCTTTCTTT
TRBJ2-1 - TRBV15 - CATSPQGGGTRISYNEQFF TGTGCCACCAGCCCCCAGGGGGGTGGGACAAGGATCTCCTACAATGAGCAGTTCTTC
TRBJ1-4 - TRBV5-1 TRBD1 CASRVGQPNEKLFF TGCGCCAGCAGGGTGGGACAGCCCAATGAAAAACTGTTTTTT
TRBJ1-1 - TRBV19 TRBD1 CASSLQGARTEAFF TGTGCCAGTAGCCTACAGGGGGCGCGAACTGAAGCTTTCTTT
TRBJ2-7 - TRBV3-1/TRBV3-2 - CASSQTIPSQRNYEQYF TGTGCCAGCAGCCAAACTATCCCCTCTCAACGCAACTACGAGCAGTACTTC
TRBJ2-5 - TRBV7-9 TRBD2 CASSFRAGVETQYF TGTGCCAGCAGCTTCCGAGCGGGAGTAGAGACCCAGTACTTC
TRBJ1-2 few TRBV19 - CASSIDTDYGYTF TGTGCCAGTAGTATCGACACGGACTATGGCTACACCTTC
TRBJ1-5 once TRBV6-2/TRBV6-3 - CASSQALIIAGQPQHF TGTGCCAGCAGCCAAGCCCTTATTATAGCGGGTCAGCCCCAGCATTTT
TRBJ1-5 - TRBV7-2 - CASSPGLNSNQPQHF TGTGCCAGCAGCCCAGGACTCAATAGCAATCAGCCCCAGCATTTT
TRBJ2-4 - TRBV7-9 - CASSERQDNIQYF TGTGCCAGCAGCGAAAGACAGGACAACATTCAGTACTTC
TRBJ1-6 - TRBV5-4 TRBD1 CASSTGTGRNSPLHF TGTGCCAGCAGCACCGGGACAGGACGTAATTCACCCCTCCACTTT
TRBJ1-1 - TRBV5-1 - CASSLVSGNTEAFF TGCGCCAGCAGCTTGGTTTCGGGGAACACTGAAGCTTTCTTT
TRBJ2-2 - TRBV10-2 - CASKPGSGTGELFF TGCGCCAGCAAACCAGGGTCGGGCACCGGGGAGCTGTTTTTT
TRBJ1-1 - TRBV3-1/TRBV3-2 TRBD1 CASSQETGADTEAFF TGTGCCAGCAGCCAAGAAACAGGGGCTGACACTGAAGCTTTCTTT
TRBJ1-2 - TRBV25-1 - CASSKRGGAYGYTF TGTGCCAGCTCAAAAAGAGGAGGGGCCTATGGCTACACCTTC
TRBJ1-2 - TRBV5-1 TRBD1 CASSRGQHGYTF TGCGCCAGCAGCCGGGGACAGCATGGCTACACCTTC
TRBJ2-1 - TRBV12-3/TRBV12-4 - CASRGARRTSQFF TGTGCCAGCAGGGGGGCGAGAAGGACGTCGCAGTTCTTC
TRBJ2-5 - TRBV4-1 TRBD2 CASSPGGRETQYF TGCGCCAGCAGCCCGGGGGGGCGGGAGACCCAGTACTTC
TRBJ2-7 - TRBV2 - CASRMSPTGYEDPRVYF TGTGCCAGCAGGATGTCCCCTACAGGGTACGAGGATCCTCGGGTGTACTTC
TRBJ2-3 - TRBV19 - CASSIAGHRSTDTQYF TGTGCCAGTAGTATAGCGGGACACAGGAGCACAGATACGCAGTATTTT
TRBJ2-7 - TRBV27 - CASSLTPVQSGEQYF TGTGCCAGCAGTTTAACGCCGGTCCAAAGCGGGGAGCAGTACTTC
TRBJ2-1 - TRBV15 - CATSRTGGSYNEQFF TGTGCCACCAGCAGGACAGGAGGCTCCTACAATGAGCAGTTCTTC
TRBJ1-1 - TRBV6-1 - CASSEYGVLNTEAFF TGTGCCAGCAGTGAATACGGGGTTTTGAACACTGAAGCTTTCTTT